The 15 T cell receptor beta chains listed next were all sequenced from one sample in a study of blood T cell repertoires in COVID-19. Assay used: immunoSEQ multiplex PCR; TCRdb lists only in-frame clones, some missing. The sample consists of roughly 270,000 clones, around 84% of them appearing once. The sample taken for sequencing was PBMCs or T cells enriched from blood (not recorded which). These receptors were collected from a man aged 35 to 55 who had been exposed to COVID-19.

This clone showed up just once. The chain is built from TRBV30 and TRBJ2-5; TRBD2 aligns across 9 bases. This CDR3 has 14 residues. With V trimmed by 0 bases and J by 5 bases, 4 bases remained unmatched. Germline V gives CDR1 GTSNPN, CDR2 SVGIG (reference sequence). The DNA of the CDR3 is TGTGCCTGGAGTGTTAGCGGGAGAGCGGAGACCCAGTACTTC. Encoded protein: CAWSVSGRAETQYF.

The V and J genes are TRBV7-8 and TRBJ2-1, with TRBD2 identical over 9 bases. The CDR3 length is 16 residues. Trimming at V came to 4 bases and at J to 6 bases, leaving 10 bases not matched to a gene. Germline loops: CDR1 SGHVS, CDR2 FQNEAQ. CDR3 sequence reads: CASSSRLADGSNEQFF. DNA for the CDR3: TGTGCCAGCAGCTCCCGACTAGCGGACGGTAGCAATGAGCAGTTCTTC.

The chain links TRBV5-4 to TRBJ2-2; D perhaps matches TRBD1 (6 bases). Trimming removed 3 bases from V and 6 bases from J, with 15 bases in between. The germline CDR1 and CDR2 sequences are SGHNT and YYREEE (reference sequence). This CDR3 has 15 residues. CDR3 nucleotides: TGTGCCAGCAGCTCGACTGGACAGAAACCCGGGGAGCTGTTTTTT. Its protein is CASSSTGQKPGELFF. The full variable domain, with the rest looked up from reference TRBV5-4 and TRBJ2-2, is ETGVTQSPTHLIKTRGQQVTLRCSSQSGHNTVSWYQQALGQGPQFIFQYYREEENGRGNFPPRFSGLQFPNYSSELNVNALELDDSALYLCASSSTGQKPGELFFGEGSRLTVL.

The J gene is TRBJ2-1, the V gene TRBV18; maybe TRBD2 (5 bases). The V and J ends lost 3 bases and 6 bases respectively, with 6 bases between them. Germline CDR1 KGHSH, CDR2 LQKENI. This CDR3 comprises 12 residues. In nucleotides, the CDR3 is TGTGCCAGCTCACCTGGGAGCAATGAGCAGTTCTTC. Its translation is CASSPGSNEQFF. The variable domain in full, with the rest retrieved from reference TRBV18 and TRBJ2-1, is NAGVMQNPRHLVRRRGQEARLRCSPMKGHSHVYWYRQLPEEGLKFMVYLQKENIIDESGMPKERFSAEFPKEGPSILRIQQVVRGDSAAYFCASSPGSNEQFFGPGTRLTVL.

V gene TRBV2 combines with J gene TRBJ1-1; no clear D. There are 12 residues in the CDR3. Germline CDR1 is SNHLY and CDR2 is FYNNEI. Trimming pared 11 bases from V and 6 bases from J, leaving 16 bases between. CDR3 sequence reads: CASQLDSPEAFF. The CDR3 DNA follows: TGTGCCTCTCAGCTAGACTCTCCTGAAGCTTTCTTT.

The chain couples TRBV25-1 to TRBJ2-2; unclear D gene. V dropped 4 bases and J dropped 6 bases, with 15 bases sitting between them. This CDR3 region has 15 residues. Germline values: CDR1 MGHDK, CDR2 SYGVNS. The CDR3 DNA reads as TGTGCCAGCAGTGTTAATAGCCGTTTGGCCGGGGAGCTGTTTTTT. Translating gives CASSVNSRLAGELFF.

This clone was seen more than once but under ten times. V is TRBV5-1 and J is TRBJ1-5; 8 nucleotides line up with TRBD1. Germline-derived CDR1 and CDR2 are SGHRS and YFSETQ. The V gene end was trimmed by 3 bases and the J gene end by 6 bases; junction bases not matched to a gene: 5. This CDR3 comprises 14 residues. The DNA of the CDR3 is TGCGCCAGCAGCTCAGGGGGCATTGGTCAGCCCCAGCATTTT. This encodes CASSSGGIGQPQHF.

The chain recombines TRBV12-5 with TRBJ2-1; unclear D gene. There are 13 residues in the CDR3. Germline V gene data show CDR1 as LGHNT and CDR2 as FRNRAP. V was pared by 0 bases and J by 12 bases, with 12 bases between. The CDR3 reads CASGLVHPGGQFF. The CDR3 region has the DNA TGTGCTAGTGGTTTGGTGCACCCTGGCGGGCAGTTCTTC.

The chain has TRBV15 and TRBJ1-6, with no clear D. CDR3 length: 15 amino acids. The V gene lost 1 base and the J gene lost 8 bases, with 12 bases spanning the gap. Looked up from germline, CDR1 is LNHNV and CDR2 is YYDKDF (reference sequence). CDR3 sequence (DNA): TGTGCCACCAGCAGAGGCTCTTCGCAGTATTCACCCCTCCACTTT. Its protein product is CATSRGSSQYSPLHF.

This sequence joins TRBV6-5 and TRBJ2-2, with 7 bases that match TRBD1. Germline CDR1 is MNHEY and CDR2 is SVGAGI. J lost 3 bases, V lost 6 bases, and 4 bases had no gene match. The length of the CDR3 is 14 residues. The CDR3, as DNA: TGTGCCAGCAGCAGACAGGGCGACACCGGGGAGCTGTTTTTT. Translated: CASSRQGDTGELFF.

V gene TRBV2 combines with J gene TRBJ1-5, with D possibly matching TRBD1 (6 bases). CDR1 is SNHLY, CDR2 FYNNEI, per germline. This CDR3 region has 14 residues. Trimming took 6 bases from V and 6 from J, leaving 15 bases between them. In DNA form, the CDR3 reads TGTGCCAGCAGCCCGGGGGGCCGGTTTCAGCCCCAGCATTTT. Translating it yields CASSPGGRFQPQHF.

This chain's CDR3 is CSVKGDRITSYEQYF. Written as DNA, the CDR3 is TGCAGCGTCAAGGGGGACAGAATTACCTCCTACGAGCAGTACTTC. The chain employs TRBV29-1 and TRBJ2-7, with 7 bases identical to TRBD1. Germline V CDR1 and CDR2: SQVTM, ANQGSEA. Trimming took 6 bases from V and 0 from J; bases not matched to a gene: 11. The CDR3 has 15 residues.

This clone was observed a few times. This chain joins TRBV19 and TRBJ1-5, with D maybe TRBD1 (5 bases). This CDR3 is 15 amino acids long. CDR1 and CDR2 from the germline V gene are LNHDA and SQIVND (reference sequence). V lost 5 bases, J lost 7 bases, and 18 bases lay in between. The CDR3 nucleotides are TGTGCCAGTAGTGCGCTTACAGGTCGTGGACAGCCCCAGCATTTT. It yields the protein CASSALTGRGQPQHF.

This clone has only one observation. The chain joins TRBV10-3 to TRBJ2-1; no clear D gene. CDR1 ENHRY and CDR2 SYGVKD come from the germline V gene. The CDR3 is made up of 15 amino acids. The ends were cut back, 8 bases at V and 0 bases at J, with 14 bases in the middle. The CDR3: CAILVSSSSYNEQFF. Written as DNA, the CDR3 is TGTGCCATCTTAGTTTCGAGTAGCTCCTACAATGAGCAGTTCTTC.

The rearrangement links TRBV3-1 (or the pseudogene TRBV3-2) to TRBJ1-1; 8 bases align to TRBD1. This CDR3 contains 14 residues. Germline lookup yields CDR1 LGHDT and CDR2 YNNKEL (reference sequence). V shed 3 bases and J 2 bases; nucleotides not matched to a gene: 2. CDR3 in DNA: TGTGCCAGCAGCCAGGGACAGGTAAACACTGAAGCTTTCTTT. Translation: CASSQGQVNTEAFF.